The text below deals with one T cell receptor beta chain. Its target is unknown. The source of the sample is a study of T cell responses to AZD1222 COVID-19 vaccine. Overall study findings and caveats: Spike-specific TCR breadth rose after two AZD1222 doses, and depth rose as well. Regions 160-218 and 743-854 dominated among vaccine-associated CD4 TCRs spanning spike. Most donors were white British, females outnumbered males, and clonal diversity was possibly underestimated.

Clones were sequenced by immunoSEQ multiplex PCR, and TCRdb holds only the in-frame ones, with some missing. Of over 85,000 clones listed, 70% to 90% are singletons. The specimen was peripheral blood, collected 28 days after the second AZD1222 dose. The TCR comes from an adult who received the AZD1222 COVID-19 vaccine.

The CDR3 sequence is CASSLMSNYGYTF. The CDR3 coding sequence is TGTGCCAGCAGTTTAATGTCTAACTATGGCTACACCTTC. The chain employs TRBV12-3 or TRBV12-4 and TRBJ1-2; D remains ambiguous. Deletions cut 2 bases from V and 0 bases from J, with 4 bases between. There are 13 residues in the CDR3.